The 20 T cell receptor beta chains given below trace back to one sample, sequenced in a study of breast tumors, draining lymph nodes, adjacent tissues. Breast cancer patients provided tissue from their axillary draining lymph nodes. TCRdb reanalysed the multiplex PCR reads using MiXCR and keeps one entry per CDR3 protein. The repertoire consists of around 290,000 distinct CDR3 sequences, with 30% occurring once and the leading ten covering 1.1%. Sequencing was performed on axillary lymph node tissue. These receptors originate from a female donor with breast cancer. Some clones in this sample may be carry-over from other donors' samples.

The table lists this clonotype with many counts. The V call is TRBV12-3 or TRBV12-4, the J call TRBJ1-6; the match to TRBD1 covers 9 bases. The V segment lost 6 bases and the J segment 6 bases; nucleotides outside the gene matches: 0. The CDR3 has 13 amino acids. The CDR3 DNA follows: TGTGCCAGCAGGACAGGGGGTAATTCACCCCTCCACTTT. It is translated as CASRTGGNSPLHF.

Note on this clonotype: The junction shows a germline mismatch at one end, possibly a read error. The V call is TRBV20-1, the J call TRBJ2-1; 9 bases line up with TRBD2. Germline V gene lookup returns CDR1 DFQATT and CDR2 SNEGSKA (reference sequence). The CDR3 has 16 amino acids. The CDR3 protein is CSASAPSGISYNGQFF. The CDR3 coding sequence is TGCAGTGCTAGTGCCCCTAGCGGGATCTCCTACAATGGGCAGTTCTTC.

This clonotype was counted a few times. CDR3 DNA: TGTGCCAGCAGTTTAGGGGAGGTGGATTCGGGCTACACCTTC. Amino acid sequence: CASSLGEVDSGYTF. The chain links TRBV28 to TRBJ1-2, with D uncertain. The CDR3 covers 14 residues. Germline lookup yields CDR1 MDHEN and CDR2 SYDVKM. Between the trimmed V and J ends, which lost 2 bases and 8 bases, there was a span of 15 bases.

The chain couples TRBV11-2 to TRBJ1-4; unclear D gene. The V gene's germline CDR1 is SGHAT and CDR2 FQNNGV. The CDR3 runs 15 residues. Trimming took 7 bases from V and 5 from J, leaving 17 bases between them. The CDR3 reads CASNRSSPSNEKLFF. The CDR3 nucleotides are TGTGCCAGCAACCGATCGAGCCCTTCCAATGAAAAACTGTTTTTT.

This clonotype was recorded many times. The rearrangement uses TRBV20-1 and TRBJ2-1, with D uncertain. This CDR3 has 13 amino acids. Germline V gene data show CDR1 as DFQATT and CDR2 as SNEGSKA (reference sequence). The germline V and J ends were trimmed by 3 bases and 6 bases, with 12 bases remaining between them. CDR3 in DNA: TGCAGTGCTAGCATGCCACTCCCCAATGAGCAGTTCTTC. This gives the protein CSASMPLPNEQFF.

At least ten counts were recorded for this clonotype. J is TRBJ2-1 and V is TRBV10-3, with D perhaps TRBD1 or TRBD2 (5 bases each). CDR1 and CDR2 (germline): ENHRY, SYGVKD. V gave up 5 bases and J gave up 5 bases, with 13 bases separating them. The CDR3 spans 14 residues. The DNA for the CDR3 is TGTGCCATCAGTTGGGGGACGGATAACAATGAGCAGTTCTTC. Its protein is CAISWGTDNNEQFF.

For this clonotype: It may be a read error: a sequence one base away is much more abundant. This is likely a read error, given that the CDR3 carries no conserved phenylalanine or tryptophan at its end. The chain recombines TRBV5-6 with TRBJ1-4; D is unresolved. V was trimmed by 0 bases and J by 12 bases, leaving 18 bases between them. The CDR3 is 15 amino acids. Germline CDR1 reads SGHDT; CDR2 reads YYEEEE. The CDR3 here is CASSLAASRAGELFI. The CDR3 DNA is TGTGCCAGCAGCTTGGCGGCAAGCCGAGCCGGGGAACTGTTTATT.

This clonotype was seen repeatedly, ten times or more. The chain employs TRBV24-1 and TRBJ2-2; D is uncertain. The CDR3 contains 13 residues. The germline V gene has CDR1 KGHDR and CDR2 SFDVKD. V shed 2 bases and J shed 5 bases, with 5 bases lying between them. The CDR3 loop is CATSDYGTGELFF. In DNA form, the CDR3 reads TGTGCCACCAGTGATTACGGAACCGGGGAGCTGTTTTTT.

This clonotype showed up many times. The chain has TRBV11-3 and TRBJ2-2; D may match TRBD1 or TRBD2 (5 bases each). The V and J ends lost 2 bases and 3 bases respectively, with 10 bases between them. The CDR3 is 15 amino acids. Per germline, CDR1 SGHNT and CDR2 YENEEA. CDR3 region: CASSLRGEDTGELFF. CDR3 in DNA: TGTGCCAGCAGCTTAAGAGGGGAAGACACCGGGGAGCTGTTTTTT.

This clonotype has ten or more counts. This chain connects TRBV5-6 to TRBJ2-7; 7 bases are shared with TRBD2. The CDR3 contains 13 residues. Per germline, CDR1 SGHDT and CDR2 YYEEEE. The ends lost 3 bases at V and 5 bases at J; junction bases unmatched: 5. The DNA of the CDR3 is TGTGCCAGCAGCTGGGGGAGGGGAGACGAGCAGTACTTC. This gives the protein CASSWGRGDEQYF.

This clonotype was recorded many times. The chain employs TRBV5-6 and TRBJ2-2, with 12 bases that match TRBD1. CDR1 SGHDT and CDR2 YYEEEE come from the germline V gene. The trim removed 2 bases at V and 4 bases at J, leaving 9 bases unmatched. The CDR3 spans 18 residues. CDR3: CASSLPGTGGSVTGELFF. In nucleotides, the CDR3 is TGTGCCAGCAGCTTACCTGGGACAGGGGGCTCGGTCACCGGGGAGCTGTTTTTT. Supplemented by reference TRBV5-6 and TRBJ2-2, the full variable domain reads DAGVTQSPTHLIKTRGQQVTLRCSPKSGHDTVSWYQQALGQGPQFIFQYYEEEERQRGNFPDRFSGHQFPNYSSELNVNALLLGDSALYLCASSLPGTGGSVTGELFFGEGSRLTVL.

This clonotype was picked up many times. This chain links TRBV11-2 with TRBJ2-2, with D perhaps being TRBD1 or TRBD2 (7 bases each). V was shortened by 5 bases and J by 6 bases, with 19 bases between the two germline ends. This CDR3 is 16 amino acids long. The germline gives CDR1 SGHAT, CDR2 FQNNGV. The CDR3 spells CASSPTGRASAGELFF. CDR3 DNA sequence: TGTGCCAGCAGCCCGACAGGGAGGGCTAGCGCCGGGGAGCTGTTTTTT.

This clonotype came up many times. This chain connects TRBV6-6 to TRBJ1-5, with 11 nucleotides matching TRBD1. V shed 2 bases, J shed 5 bases, and the junction held 5 bases outside the gene matches. Germline CDR1 is MNHNY and CDR2 is SVGAGI (reference sequence). The CDR3 spans 16 residues. This chain's CDR3 is CASSYGGTGGDQPQHF. CDR3 coding DNA: TGTGCCAGCAGTTACGGTGGGACAGGGGGGGATCAGCCCCAGCATTTT.

This clonotype was seen a handful of times. V gene TRBV18 combines with J gene TRBJ2-5; 12 nucleotides agree with TRBD2. CDR1 and CDR2 (germline): KGHSH, LQKENI. V lost 2 bases to trimming and J lost 7 bases; unmatched junction nucleotides: 5. The CDR3 loop spans 15 amino acids. The CDR3 DNA reads TGTGCCAGCTCACCAGCTAGCGGGAGGGAGGCGACCCAGTACTTC. It specifies CASSPASGREATQYF. Combining the CDR3 with reference TRBV18 and TRBJ2-5 gives the whole variable domain NAGVMQNPRHLVRRRGQEARLRCSPMKGHSHVYWYRQLPEEGLKFMVYLQKENIIDESGMPKERFSAEFPKEGPSILRIQQVVRGDSAAYFCASSPASGREATQYFGPGTRLLVL.

The chain recombines TRBV30 with TRBJ1-4, with D possibly matching TRBD1 (5 bases). Germline V gives CDR1 GTSNPN, CDR2 SVGIG (reference sequence). Trimming shortened V by 1 base and J by 0 bases, and 15 bases separated the two germline ends. The CDR3 extends over 17 amino acids. CDR3 amino acids: CAWSGTKGLATNEKLFF. The CDR3 nucleotides are TGTGCCTGGAGTGGTACCAAGGGGTTAGCAACTAATGAAAAACTGTTTTTT.

This clonotype was counted between two and nine times. This chain connects TRBV6-2 or TRBV6-3 to TRBJ1-3; TRBD1 agrees at 7 bases. CDR3 length equals 15 residues. V lost 2 bases to trimming and J lost 8 bases; unmatched junction nucleotides: 9. Looked up from germline, CDR1 is MNHEY and CDR2 is SVGEGT. DNA of the CDR3: TGTGCCAGCAGTTACCAGGGACAGACGCGGGACACCATATATTTT. This encodes CASSYQGQTRDTIYF.

The J gene is TRBJ2-2, the V gene TRBV11-3; D could derive from TRBD1 or TRBD2 (5 bases each). Germline assignment: CDR1 SGHNT and CDR2 YENEEA. The CDR3 spans 14 residues. V shed 8 bases and J shed 8 bases, with 18 bases lying between them. CDR3 region: CASVNRLAPGELFF. In DNA, the CDR3 is TGTGCCAGCGTGAACAGGCTAGCCCCGGGGGAGCTGTTTTTT.

This clonotype has a handful of counts. This chain uses TRBV28 with TRBJ2-7, with D possibly matching TRBD2 (6 bases). The CDR3 contains 13 residues. CDR1 and CDR2 from the germline V gene are MDHEN and SYDVKM. Trimming stripped 7 bases from V and 0 bases from J, with 10 bases between. This CDR3 is CASTPGGSYEQYF. CDR3 in DNA: TGTGCCAGCACCCCCGGGGGCTCCTACGAGCAGTACTTC.

Turning to this clonotype: Sequence at one end of the junction differs from germline and may be a read error. The chain employs TRBV20-1 and TRBJ2-5; no reliable D call. The CDR3 totals 13 residues. Germline CDR1 reads DFQATT; CDR2 reads SNEGSKA (reference sequence). CDR3 DNA: TGCCGTGCTAGTAAGGCAGTCCAAGAAACCCAGTACTTC. This codes for CRASKAVQETQYF.

The chain links TRBV6-5 to TRBJ2-3, with 15 bases identical to TRBD2. The CDR3 loop spans 18 amino acids. The junction had 15 bases not matched to a gene; V was cut back by 8 bases and J by 6 bases. The germline V gene encodes CDR1 MNHEY and CDR2 SVGAGI. CDR3 loop: CASGEGLAGGPFGDTQYF. For the CDR3, the DNA is TGTGCCAGCGGAGAAGGACTAGCGGGAGGGCCATTTGGGGATACGCAGTATTTT.